This T cell receptor (beta chain) emerged from a study of T-cell reconstitution after alpha-beta-depleted transplantation in children. Study results and limitations: At around two months after transplant, the alpha-beta T cells were reportedly derived from several hundred expanded clones that came from non-depleted graft cells.

The V end lost 2 bases, the J end lost 3 bases, and 11 bases lay between the germline ends. The CDR3 extends over 14 amino acids. The germline V gene has CDR1 LGHNA and CDR2 YNFKEQ. Library preparation (for TCRbeta) was performed with unique molecular identifiers. Each CDR3 protein is one row after TCRdb ran MiXCR on the PCR reads. The data hold fewer than 250,000 distinct CDR3 sequences, with around a sixth observed a single time. In regard to this clonotype: The antigen is not known.

This clonotype originated in a male patient under 10 years old who had a stem cell transplant for acute lymphoblastic leukemia, so the T cells may come from the graft donor. The genes are TRBV4-2 and TRBJ2-7; D is possibly TRBD1 (6 bases). Specimen: PBMCs, mostly from graft donor cells, collected 360 days after TCRalphabeta/CD19-depleted stem cell transplant. This CDR3 reads CASSQRTDLYEQYF. The CDR3 DNA sequence: TGTGCCAGCAGCCAACGGACAGATCTCTACGAGCAGTACTTC.